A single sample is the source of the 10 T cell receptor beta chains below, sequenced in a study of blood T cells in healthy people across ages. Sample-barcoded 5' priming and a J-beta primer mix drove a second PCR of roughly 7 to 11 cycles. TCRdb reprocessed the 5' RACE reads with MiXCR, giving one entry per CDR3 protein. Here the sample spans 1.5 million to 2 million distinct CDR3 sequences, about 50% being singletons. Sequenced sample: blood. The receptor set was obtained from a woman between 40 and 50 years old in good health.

The CDR3 is CASSPQGDSGNTIYF. The CDR3 DNA is TGCGCCAGCAGTCCACAGGGAGACTCTGGAAACACCATATATTTT. V is TRBV4-1 and J is TRBJ1-3, with TRBD1 as a possible D gene (6 bases). Trimming removed 6 bases from V and 0 bases from J, with 12 bases in between. CDR1 and CDR2 from the germline V gene are MGHRA and YSYEKL. This CDR3 has 15 amino acids.

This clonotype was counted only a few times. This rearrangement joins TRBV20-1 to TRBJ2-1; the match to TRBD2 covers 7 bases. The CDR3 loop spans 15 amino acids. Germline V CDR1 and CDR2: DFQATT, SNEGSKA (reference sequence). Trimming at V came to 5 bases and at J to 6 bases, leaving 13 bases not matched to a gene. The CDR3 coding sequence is TGCAGTGCTGTTCCTGGGGCGGGGGAGGGCAATGAGCAGTTCTTC. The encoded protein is CSAVPGAGEGNEQFF.

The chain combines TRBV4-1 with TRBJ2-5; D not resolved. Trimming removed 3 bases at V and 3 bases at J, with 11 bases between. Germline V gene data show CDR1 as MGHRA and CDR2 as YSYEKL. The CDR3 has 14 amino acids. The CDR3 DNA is TGCGCCAGCAGCCACCGGGTTATTAAAGAGACCCAGTACTTC. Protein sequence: CASSHRVIKETQYF.

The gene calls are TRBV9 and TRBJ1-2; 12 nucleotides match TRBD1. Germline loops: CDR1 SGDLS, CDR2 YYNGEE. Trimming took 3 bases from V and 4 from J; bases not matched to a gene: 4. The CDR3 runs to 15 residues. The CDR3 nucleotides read TGTGCCAGCAGCGGGGGACAGGGGGCTGGCTATGGCTACACCTTC. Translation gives CASSGGQGAGYGYTF.

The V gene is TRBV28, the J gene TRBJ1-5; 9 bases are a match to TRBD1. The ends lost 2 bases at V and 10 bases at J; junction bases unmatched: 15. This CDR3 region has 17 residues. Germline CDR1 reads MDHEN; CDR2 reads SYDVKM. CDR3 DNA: TGTGCCAGCAGTTTAGGGGGGACAGGGCGTTCTATCTTTCCCCAGCATTTT. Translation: CASSLGGTGRSIFPQHF.

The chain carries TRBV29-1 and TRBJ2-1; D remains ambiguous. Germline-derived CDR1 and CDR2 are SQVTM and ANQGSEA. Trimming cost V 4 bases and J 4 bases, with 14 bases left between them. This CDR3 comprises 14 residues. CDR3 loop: CSVGRRAQYNEQFF. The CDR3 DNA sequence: TGCAGCGTTGGTAGACGAGCACAGTACAATGAGCAGTTCTTC.

The CDR3 is CASSPELGQAISYNEQFF. DNA for the CDR3: TGTGCCAGCTCACCCGAGTTGGGACAGGCGATCTCCTACAATGAGCAGTTCTTC. The rearrangement uses TRBV18 and TRBJ2-1; TRBD1 agrees at 8 bases. V trimming: 3 bases; J trimming: 0 bases; junction bases outside the gene matches: 10. Germline V gene sequence: CDR1 KGHSH, CDR2 LQKENI. CDR3 size: 18 residues.

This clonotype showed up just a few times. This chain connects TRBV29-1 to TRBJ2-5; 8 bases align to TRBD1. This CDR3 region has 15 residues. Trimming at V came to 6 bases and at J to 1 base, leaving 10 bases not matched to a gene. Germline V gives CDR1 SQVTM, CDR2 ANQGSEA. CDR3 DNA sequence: TGCAGCGTGTCCCCCCCAGGACAGGGCCAAGAGACCCAGTACTTC. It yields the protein CSVSPPGQGQETQYF.

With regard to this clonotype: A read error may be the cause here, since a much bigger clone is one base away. This chain's CDR3 is CSAIGGTSCNEQFF. CDR3 nucleotides: TGCAGCGCCATTGGGGGGACCTCCTGCAATGAGCAGTTCTTC. The V gene is TRBV29-1, the J gene TRBJ2-1, with D possibly matching TRBD2 (6 bases). Per germline, CDR1 SQVTM and CDR2 ANQGSEA. This CDR3 has 14 residues.

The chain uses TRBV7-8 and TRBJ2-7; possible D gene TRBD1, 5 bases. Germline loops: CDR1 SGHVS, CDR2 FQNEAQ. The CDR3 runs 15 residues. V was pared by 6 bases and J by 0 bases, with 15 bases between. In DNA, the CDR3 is TGTGCCAGCAGGATAGGGGCGCAAAGCTCCTACGAGCAGTACTTC. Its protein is CASRIGAQSSYEQYF.